These 21 T cell receptor beta chains were all obtained from the same sample, sequenced in a study of blood T cell repertoires in COVID-19. Here immunoSEQ multiplex PCR was the method, and the copy in TCRdb shows in-frame clones only, minus some. The sample consists of approximately 480,000 clones, 75% to 90% of them appearing once. Input material: PBMCs or T cells enriched from blood (not recorded which). These receptors were collected from a woman aged 18-29 years who had recovered from COVID-19.

Concerning this clone itself: This sample also contains other DNA sequences that code for the same CDR3. The gene calls are TRBV6-5 and TRBJ1-2; D ambiguous. Germline V gives CDR1 MNHEY, CDR2 SVGAGI. The ends were cut back, 5 bases at V and 0 bases at J, with 10 bases in the middle. The CDR3 runs to 14 residues. The DNA of the CDR3 is TGTGCCAGCAGTCTAGAAGGAGCTAACTATGGCTACACCTTC. Its protein product is CASSLEGANYGYTF.

The table lists this clone with a count of one. The V call is TRBV11-2, the J call TRBJ1-1; weak D call: TRBD1 (5 bases). Germline V gene lookup returns CDR1 SGHAT and CDR2 FQNNGV. The CDR3 length is 15 residues. V shed 1 base and J shed 7 bases, with 16 bases lying between them. Here the CDR3 DNA reads TGTGCCAGCAGCTTAGGTCGAGGAAGGGACTTTGAAGCTTTCTTT. It is translated as CASSLGRGRDFEAFF.

This clone was recorded once. CDR3 nucleotide sequence: TGTGCCAGCCTCGACAGGTTCTCCTATGGCTACACCTTC. This translates into CASLDRFSYGYTF. V gene TRBV27 combines with J gene TRBJ1-2; TRBD1 is a possible D gene (6 bases). The CDR3 sequence is 13 residues long. The germline gives CDR1 MNHEY, CDR2 SMNVEV (reference sequence). V shed 8 bases and J shed 4 bases, with 14 bases lying between them.

The count of this clone is one. The chain employs TRBV18 and TRBJ2-7; D possibly corresponds to TRBD2 (7 bases). V was trimmed by 3 bases and J by 3 bases, leaving 15 bases between them. In germline, CDR1 is KGHSH, CDR2 LQKENI. The CDR3 loop spans 15 amino acids. CDR3 coding DNA: TGTGCCAGCTCACCCCCGGGAGGCAGGGGCTACGAGCAGTACTTC. Protein: CASSPPGGRGYEQYF.

The chain combines TRBV28 with TRBJ2-5; D is undetermined. From germline, CDR1 is MDHEN and CDR2 SYDVKM. The ends were cut back, 8 bases at V and 0 bases at J, with 19 bases in the middle. The length of the CDR3 is 16 residues. The CDR3 spells CASCHETHLNQETQYF. For the CDR3, the DNA is TGTGCCAGCTGTCACGAGACACACTTAAACCAAGAGACCCAGTACTTC.

The genes are TRBV3-1 (or the pseudogene TRBV3-2) and TRBJ2-7; no clear D gene. V was shortened by 1 base and J by 0 bases, with 16 bases between the two germline ends. The germline V gene encodes CDR1 LGHDT and CDR2 YNNKEL (reference sequence). The CDR3 totals 17 residues. The CDR3: CASSQARVLDSSYEQYF. CDR3 nucleotide sequence: TGTGCCAGCAGCCAAGCCCGGGTCCTTGATAGCTCCTACGAGCAGTACTTC.

V gene TRBV4-2 combines with J gene TRBJ2-7, with 7 positions matching TRBD1. CDR1 is LGHNA, CDR2 YNFKEQ, per germline. The J segment lost 5 bases and the V segment lost 0 bases, leaving 7 bases of the junction unmatched. The CDR3 is 15 residues long. CDR3 bases: TGTGCCAGCAGCCAAGACGGGACAGCAGGAGACGAGCAGTACTTC. It is translated as CASSQDGTAGDEQYF.

CDR3 DNA: TGTGCCAGCAGCGTCCGGGACACATACACCGGGGAGCTGTTTTTT. Its protein is CASSVRDTYTGELFF. The chain couples TRBV9 to TRBJ2-2, with TRBD1 as a possible D gene (6 bases). The V gene lost 2 bases and the J gene lost 3 bases, with 11 bases spanning the gap. The CDR3 is made up of 15 amino acids. The germline gives CDR1 SGDLS, CDR2 YYNGEE.

The chain recombines TRBV4-1 with TRBJ1-6, with 7 positions matching TRBD1. CDR3 length: 16 residues. CDR1 and CDR2 (germline): MGHRA, YSYEKL. V lost 0 bases and J lost 8; bases outside the gene matches: 7. CDR3 region: CASSQDRNRGDSPLHF. The CDR3 region has the DNA TGCGCCAGCAGCCAAGATCGGAACAGGGGAGATTCACCCCTCCACTTT.

This clone has just one count. The J gene is TRBJ2-3, the V gene TRBV28; D is perhaps TRBD2 (5 bases). The CDR3 is made up of 12 amino acids. V was shortened by 2 bases and J by 8 bases, with 8 bases between the two germline ends. Germline CDR1 reads MDHEN; CDR2 reads SYDVKM. The CDR3 sequence is CASSLPGGTQYF. The CDR3 nucleotides read TGTGCCAGCAGTTTACCCGGAGGTACGCAGTATTTT.

This chain links TRBV5-1 with TRBJ1-3; possible D gene TRBD1, 5 bases. The germline V and J ends were trimmed by 1 base and 4 bases, with 9 bases remaining between them. CDR1 SGHRS and CDR2 YFSETQ come from the germline V gene. The CDR3 contains 14 residues. CDR3 bases: TGCGCCAGCAGCTTGATGTCAGGGGGAAACACCATATATTTT. Protein sequence: CASSLMSGGNTIYF. Filled out from reference TRBV5-1 and TRBJ1-3, the complete variable domain reads KAGVTQTPRYLIKTRGQQVTLSCSPISGHRSVSWYQQTPGQGLQFLFEYFSETQRNKGNFPGRFSGRQFSNSRSEMNVSTLELGDSALYLCASSLMSGGNTIYFGEGSWLTVV.

The rearrangement joins TRBV19 to TRBJ1-5, with TRBD1 matching 9 bases. Germline V gives CDR1 LNHDA, CDR2 SQIVND (reference sequence). This CDR3 contains 16 residues. The V segment lost 10 bases and the J segment 2 bases; nucleotides outside the gene matches: 12. CDR3 residues: CATTATGGVGNQPQHF. Here the CDR3 DNA reads TGTGCCACCACGGCGACAGGGGGGGTTGGCAATCAGCCCCAGCATTTT. Full variable domain (remainder filled in from reference TRBV19 and TRBJ1-5): DGGITQSPKYLFRKEGQNVTLSCEQNLNHDAMYWYRQDPGQGLRLIYYSQIVNDFQKGDIAEGYSVSREKKESFPLTVTSAQKNPTAFYLCATTATGGVGNQPQHFGDGTRLSIL.

This rearrangement joins TRBV29-1 to TRBJ2-2, with 7 bases matching TRBD1. The CDR3 consists of 12 residues. From germline, CDR1 is SQVTM and CDR2 ANQGSEA. The V gene end was trimmed by 5 bases and the J gene end by 10 bases; junction bases not matched to a gene: 7. The CDR3: CSVQSTGVELFF. Written as DNA, the CDR3 is TGCAGCGTTCAGTCTACAGGGGTGGAGCTGTTTTTT.

CDR3 coding DNA: TGTGCCAGCAGCTTGATCCGAGGGACTACAGATACGCAGTATTTT. Protein sequence: CASSLIRGTTDTQYF. This chain connects TRBV11-2 to TRBJ2-3; weak D call: TRBD2 (6 bases). V lost 3 bases and J 3 bases, leaving 13 bases between the germline ends. Looked up from germline, CDR1 is SGHAT and CDR2 is FQNNGV. This CDR3 is 15 amino acids long.

This sequence joins TRBV5-1 and TRBJ1-5, with TRBD1 identical over 8 bases. The germline CDR1 and CDR2 sequences are SGHRS and YFSETQ. The ends lost 0 bases at V and 9 bases at J; junction bases unmatched: 8. This CDR3 is built from 15 residues. The DNA for the CDR3 is TGCGCCAGCAGCTTGGGAGGACAGGGTTTGGGGCCCCAGCATTTT. This translates into CASSLGGQGLGPQHF.

DNA for the CDR3: TGTGCCAGCACCTCGGACACTGAAGCTTTCTTT. Its protein product is CASTSDTEAFF. The gene calls are TRBV28 and TRBJ1-1, with no clear D. CDR1 and CDR2 (germline): MDHEN, SYDVKM. With 7 bases removed from V and 3 bases from J, the gap between germline ends came to 6 bases. This CDR3 has 11 amino acids.

The gene calls are TRBV12-3 or TRBV12-4 and TRBJ1-1; 8 positions match TRBD1. The CDR3 sequence is 13 residues long. V trimming: 7 bases; J trimming: 3 bases; junction bases outside the gene matches: 4. The CDR3, as DNA: TGTGCCAGCAAATTGGGACAGGACACTGAAGCTTTCTTT. Translation gives CASKLGQDTEAFF.

This chain connects TRBV4-1 to TRBJ1-1; 12 nucleotides agree with TRBD1. The CDR3 runs to 15 residues. Germline CDR1 MGHRA, CDR2 YSYEKL. The ends lost 0 bases at V and 11 bases at J; junction bases unmatched: 7. The CDR3 reads CASSQERGTGGLAFF. The CDR3 DNA reads as TGCGCCAGCAGCCAAGAACGCGGGACAGGGGGCTTGGCTTTCTTT.

The J gene is TRBJ2-3, the V gene TRBV5-4, with 9 bases lining up with TRBD2. From germline, CDR1 is SGHNT and CDR2 YYREEE (reference sequence). The J segment lost 5 bases and the V segment lost 2 bases, leaving 12 bases of the junction unmatched. The CDR3 totals 17 residues. Written as DNA, the CDR3 is TGTGCCAGCAGCTTCGGCGGGGGGGGTTCAGGTATAGATACGCAGTATTTT. This translates into CASSFGGGGSGIDTQYF.

The chain employs TRBV9 and TRBJ1-2; maybe TRBD1 (6 bases). This CDR3 has 13 residues. The germline V gene has CDR1 SGDLS and CDR2 YYNGEE. V dropped 0 bases and J dropped 3 bases, with 6 bases sitting between them. In DNA form, the CDR3 reads TGTGCCAGCAGCGTAGCAGGGGACTATGGCTACACCTTC. It specifies CASSVAGDYGYTF. The variable domain in full, completed from reference TRBV9 and TRBJ1-2, reads DSGVTQTPKHLITATGQRVTLRCSPRSGDLSVYWYQQSLDQGLQFLIQYYNGEERAKGNILERFSAQQFPDLHSELNLSSLELGDSALYFCASSVAGDYGYTFGSGTRLTVV.

The chain couples TRBV19 to TRBJ1-1, with TRBD1 as a possible D gene (6 bases). Trimming cost V 2 bases and J 1 base, with 23 bases left between them. Germline CDR1 reads LNHDA; CDR2 reads SQIVND (reference sequence). The CDR3 is made up of 19 amino acids. The CDR3 sequence is CASSILPRGPESPNTEAFF. The CDR3 DNA reads as TGTGCCAGTAGTATACTACCCAGGGGACCAGAGTCTCCGAACACTGAAGCTTTCTTT.